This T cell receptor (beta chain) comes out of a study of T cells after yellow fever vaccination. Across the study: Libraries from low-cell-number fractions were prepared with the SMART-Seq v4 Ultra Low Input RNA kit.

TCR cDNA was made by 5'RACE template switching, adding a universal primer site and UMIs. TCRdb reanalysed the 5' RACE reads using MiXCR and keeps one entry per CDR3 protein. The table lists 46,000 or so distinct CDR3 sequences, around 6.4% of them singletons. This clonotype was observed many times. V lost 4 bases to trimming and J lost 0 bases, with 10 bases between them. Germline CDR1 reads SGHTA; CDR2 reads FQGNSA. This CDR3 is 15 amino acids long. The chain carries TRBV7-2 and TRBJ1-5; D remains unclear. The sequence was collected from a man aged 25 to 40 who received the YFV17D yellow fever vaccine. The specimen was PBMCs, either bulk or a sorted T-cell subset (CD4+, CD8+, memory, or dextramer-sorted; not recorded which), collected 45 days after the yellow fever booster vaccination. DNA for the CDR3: TGTGCCAGCAGCTCGGACTATTATAGCAATCAGCCCCAGCATTTT. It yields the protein CASSSDYYSNQPQHF. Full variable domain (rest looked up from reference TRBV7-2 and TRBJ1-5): GAGVSQSPSNKVTEKGKDVELRCDPISGHTALYWYRQSLGQGLEFLIYFQGNSAPDKSGLPSDRFSAERTGGSVSTLTIQRTQQEDSAVYLCASSSDYYSNQPQHFGDGTRLSIL.